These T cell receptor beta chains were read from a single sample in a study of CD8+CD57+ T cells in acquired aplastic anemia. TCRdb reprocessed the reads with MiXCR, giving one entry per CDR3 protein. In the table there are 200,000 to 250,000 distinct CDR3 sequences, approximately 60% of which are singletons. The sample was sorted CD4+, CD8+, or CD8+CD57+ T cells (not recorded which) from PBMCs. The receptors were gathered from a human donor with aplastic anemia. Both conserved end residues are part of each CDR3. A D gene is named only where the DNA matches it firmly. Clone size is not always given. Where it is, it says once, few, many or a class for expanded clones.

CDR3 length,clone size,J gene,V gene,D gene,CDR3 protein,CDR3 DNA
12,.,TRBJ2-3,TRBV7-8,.,CASRERTDTQYF,TGTGCCAGCAGAGAAAGGACGGATACGCAGTATTTT
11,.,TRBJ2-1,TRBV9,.,CASSAGLEQFF,TGTGCCAGCAGCGCGGGACTGGAGCAGTTCTTC
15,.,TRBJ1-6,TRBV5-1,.,CASGEKQGSSSPLHF,TGCGCCAGCGGCGAGAAACAGGGCAGCTCATCACCCCTCCACTTT
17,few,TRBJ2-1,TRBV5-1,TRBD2,CASSLGLAGGFYNEQFF,TGCGCCAGCAGCTTGGGACTAGCGGGAGGGTTCTACAATGAGCAGTTCTTC
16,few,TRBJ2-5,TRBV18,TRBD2,CASSYPPSGGEETQYF,TGTGCCAGCTCATATCCCCCTAGCGGGGGGGAAGAGACCCAGTACTTC
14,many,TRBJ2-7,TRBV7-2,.,CASSLTGGAYEQYF,TGTGCCAGCAGCTTGACAGGAGGGGCCTACGAGCAGTACTTC
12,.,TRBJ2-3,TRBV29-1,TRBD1,CSVLQGADTQYF,TGCAGCGTTTTACAGGGGGCAGATACGCAGTATTTT
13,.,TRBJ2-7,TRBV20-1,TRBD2,CSARETSFDEQYF,TGCAGTGCTAGGGAGACTAGCTTCGACGAGCAGTACTTC
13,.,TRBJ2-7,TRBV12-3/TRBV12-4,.,CASRPDSSYEQYF,TGTGCCAGCAGGCCCGACAGTTCCTACGAGCAGTACTTC
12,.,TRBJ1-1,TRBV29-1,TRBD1,CSVLQGANSAFF,TGCAGCGTTCTACAGGGGGCGAATTCAGCTTTCTTT
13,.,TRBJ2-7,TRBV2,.,CASRVKDPYEQYF,TGTGCCAGCAGGGTCAAAGATCCCTACGAGCAGTACTTC
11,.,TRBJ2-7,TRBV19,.,CASRTGNEQYF,TGTGCCAGCAGAACAGGGAACGAGCAGTACTTC
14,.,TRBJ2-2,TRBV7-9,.,CASSPRGYPGELFF,TGTGCCAGCAGCCCTAGGGGGTACCCCGGGGAGCTGTTTTTT
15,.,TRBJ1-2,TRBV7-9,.,CASRPSVPGGNGYTF,TGTGCCAGCAGACCCTCTGTTCCGGGGGGCAATGGCTACACCTTC
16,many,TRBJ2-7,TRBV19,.,CASSILSQGGLYEQYF,TGTGCCAGTAGTATTCTCAGCCAGGGTGGTCTCTACGAGCAGTACTTC
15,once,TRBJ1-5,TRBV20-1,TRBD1,CSAMTGGGGNQPQHF,TGCAGTGCTATGACAGGGGGCGGGGGCAATCAGCCCCAGCATTTT
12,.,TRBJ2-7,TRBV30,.,CAWSAVSYEQYF,TGTGCCTGGAGTGCGGTATCTTACGAGCAGTACTTC
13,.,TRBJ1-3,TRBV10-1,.,CASSENSGNTIYF,TGCGCCAGCAGTGAGAATTCTGGAAACACCATATATTTT
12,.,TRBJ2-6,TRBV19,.,CASRPGANVLTF,TGTGCCAGTCGACCTGGGGCCAACGTCCTGACTTTC
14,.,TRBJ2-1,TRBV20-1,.,CSAPLASSYNEQFF,TGCAGTGCTCCGCTAGCGAGCTCCTACAATGAGCAGTTCTTC
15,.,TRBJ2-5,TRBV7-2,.,CASSGTGLPRETQYF,TGTGCCAGCAGTGGAACAGGGCTTCCACGAGAAACCCAGTACTTC
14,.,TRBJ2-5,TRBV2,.,CASSEFRTEETQYF,TGTGCCAGCAGTGAATTTCGGACAGAAGAGACCCAGTACTTC
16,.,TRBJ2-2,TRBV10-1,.,CASRFDGTHNTGELFF,TGCGCCAGCCGGTTCGACGGGACGCATAACACCGGGGAGCTGTTTTTT
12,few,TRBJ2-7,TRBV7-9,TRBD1,CASWDRGYEQYF,TGTGCCAGTTGGGACAGGGGCTACGAGCAGTACTTC
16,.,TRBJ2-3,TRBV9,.,CASSWTGADPGDTQYF,TGTGCCAGCAGCTGGACTGGGGCCGACCCGGGAGATACGCAGTATTTT
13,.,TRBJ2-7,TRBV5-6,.,CASSPGSRYEQYF,TGTGCCAGTTCCCCCGGGAGTAGGTACGAGCAGTACTTC
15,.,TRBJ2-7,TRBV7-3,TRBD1,CASSRGTGSSYEQYF,TGTGCCAGCAGCCGTGGGACAGGGAGCTCCTACGAGCAGTACTTC
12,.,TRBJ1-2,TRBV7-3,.,CASSLATEAPLF,TGTGCCAGCAGCTTAGCAACGGAAGCCCCACTCTTC
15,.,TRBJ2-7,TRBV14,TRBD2,CASSSLRGFAYEQYF,TGTGCCAGCAGTTCTCTGCGGGGGTTCGCCTACGAGCAGTACTTC
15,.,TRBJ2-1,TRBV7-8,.,CASSPGGSGYNEQFF,TGTGCCAGCAGCCCCGGTGGGAGTGGCTACAATGAGCAGTTCTTC
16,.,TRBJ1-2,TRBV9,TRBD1,CASSQDMGDSPYGYTF,TGTGCCAGCAGCCAAGATATGGGGGACAGCCCTTATGGCTACACCTTC